These 22 T cell receptor beta chains came from one sample sequenced in a study of cytotoxic CD8 clonotypes in ibrutinib-treated CLL. Method: immunoSEQ multiplex PCR; TCRdb's copy keeps in-frame clones and lacks some. The data contain more than 110,000 clones, 80% to 95% of them singletons. Specimen: PBMCs, collected after 12 months of ibrutinib treatment. These receptors all come from a human donor with chronic lymphocytic leukemia.

This chain joins TRBV6-1 and TRBJ2-3, with a weak D call TRBD1 (6 bases). The CDR3 length is 14 residues. CDR1 is MNHNS, CDR2 SASEGT, per germline. V shed 1 base and J shed 1 base, with 6 bases lying between them. CDR3 bases: TGTGCCAGCAGTGAAGACAGGGGCACAGATACGCAGTATTTT. Its protein product is CASSEDRGTDTQYF.

This chain uses TRBV7-8 with TRBJ2-3; tentative D call: TRBD1 (5 bases). Germline V CDR1 and CDR2: SGHVS, FQNEAQ. Trimming took 1 base from V and 5 from J, leaving 19 bases between them. The CDR3 is made up of 17 amino acids. CDR3 DNA sequence: TGTGCCAGCAGCTTAGGGCTAGGGGTGGGAAGTGGAGATACGCAGTATTTT. The encoded protein is CASSLGLGVGSGDTQYF. Variable domain in full (rest from reference TRBV7-8 and TRBJ2-3): GAGVSQSPRYKVAKRGQDVALRCDPISGHVSLFWYQQALGQGPEFLTYFQNEAQLDKSGLPSDRFFAERPEGSVSTLKIQRTQQEDSAVYLCASSLGLGVGSGDTQYFGPGTRLTVL.

The gene calls are TRBV5-1 and TRBJ2-3; 10 positions match TRBD2. CDR1 and CDR2 (germline): SGHRS, YFSETQ. There are 17 residues in the CDR3. Trimming removed 1 base from V and 2 bases from J; junction bases left unmatched: 7. Written as DNA, the CDR3 is TGCGCCAGCAGCTTGAGCCTAGCGGGAGCGAACACAGATACGCAGTATTTT. Amino acid sequence: CASSLSLAGANTDTQYF.

The chain has TRBV6-1 and TRBJ2-3; D is possibly TRBD1 or TRBD2 (5 bases each). The CDR3 loop spans 14 amino acids. CDR1 is MNHNS and CDR2 is SASEGT in the germline V gene. With 6 bases removed from V and 6 bases from J, the gap between germline ends came to 16 bases. The CDR3 loop reads CASRDGTPGDTQYF. DNA for the CDR3: TGTGCCAGCAGGGACGGGACGCCGGGGGATACGCAGTATTTT.

CDR3 region: CASRGPTDTQYF. The CDR3, as DNA: TGTGCCAGCAGGGGTCCCACAGATACGCAGTATTTT. The V and J genes are TRBV6-6 and TRBJ2-3, with D unresolved. V lost 6 bases and J 2 bases, leaving 6 bases between the germline ends. This CDR3 region has 12 residues. From germline, CDR1 is MNHNY and CDR2 SVGAGI (reference sequence).

This clone was seen only once. This chain links TRBV6-5 with TRBJ2-1, with D maybe TRBD2 (6 bases). V dropped 4 bases and J dropped 8 bases, with 18 bases sitting between them. Germline V gives CDR1 MNHEY, CDR2 SVGAGI. The CDR3 is made up of 15 amino acids. The CDR3 region has the DNA TGTGCCAGCAGTTCCCTGGTTGGAGGGGCGGATGAGCAGTTCTTC. Translation: CASSSLVGGADEQFF.

Written as DNA, the CDR3 is TGCAGCGTTTGGGGGGAAAAACTGTTTTTT. Amino acids: CSVWGEKLFF. This chain links TRBV29-1 with TRBJ1-4; D perhaps matches TRBD1 (5 bases). From germline, CDR1 is SQVTM and CDR2 ANQGSEA. The CDR3 runs 10 residues. V lost 5 bases and J 8 bases, leaving 6 bases between the germline ends.

The chain combines TRBV4-3 with TRBJ2-2; D gene ambiguous. Trimming cost V 3 bases and J 3 bases, with 8 bases left between them. There are 14 residues in the CDR3. Germline loops: CDR1 LGHNA, CDR2 YSLEER. This CDR3 reads CASSHLRDTGELFF. The CDR3 DNA follows: TGCGCCAGCAGCCATTTGCGAGACACCGGGGAGCTGTTTTTT.

The chain recombines TRBV9 with TRBJ2-3, with TRBD2 matching 8 bases. V gave up 0 bases and J gave up 4 bases; unmatched junction bases: 7. Germline V gene data show CDR1 as SGDLS and CDR2 as YYNGEE. The CDR3 runs to 16 residues. CDR3 nucleotide sequence: TGTGCCAGCAGCGTAGACAGCGGGAGTAGCGCAGATACGCAGTATTTT. It yields the protein CASSVDSGSSADTQYF.

This clone was seen more than once but under ten times. This sequence joins TRBV18 and TRBJ2-6, with 9 bases identical to TRBD1. The V and J ends lost 4 bases and 0 bases, in that order; junction bases with no gene match: 4. The CDR3 runs to 17 residues. The germline gives CDR1 KGHSH, CDR2 LQKENI. The DNA of the CDR3 is TGTGCCAGCTCACGGGGACAGGGAAACTCTGGGGCCAACGTCCTGACTTTC. Encoded protein: CASSRGQGNSGANVLTF.

The V and J genes are TRBV2 and TRBJ2-1; 10 bases are shared with TRBD2. The CDR3 runs 15 residues. The ends lost 4 bases at V and 9 bases at J; junction bases unmatched: 9. Germline loops: CDR1 SNHLY, CDR2 FYNNEI. CDR3 residues: CASSVLSGRAGEQFF. Here the CDR3 DNA reads TGTGCCAGCAGTGTTTTAAGCGGGAGGGCCGGTGAGCAGTTCTTC.

The chain couples TRBV6-1 to TRBJ2-2, with 8 bases fitting TRBD1. Trimming at V came to 6 bases and at J to 4 bases, leaving 7 bases not matched to a gene. The CDR3 is 15 residues long. Germline CDR1 and CDR2: MNHNS and SASEGT. This CDR3 reads CASSPTGAATGELFF. DNA for the CDR3: TGTGCCAGCAGCCCGACAGGGGCCGCCACCGGGGAGCTGTTTTTT.

This clone has more than one count but fewer than ten. The rearrangement joins TRBV27 to TRBJ2-3, with D possibly TRBD1 on 6 matching bases. Germline CDR1 and CDR2: MNHEY and SMNVEV (reference sequence). Trimming took off 7 bases at V and 1 base at J, with 15 bases between the two ends. The CDR3 loop spans 15 amino acids. Here the CDR3 DNA reads TGTGCCAGCACCCATGCCCAGGGGCGCACAGATACGCAGTATTTT. It translates to CASTHAQGRTDTQYF.

The chain is built from TRBV5-1 and TRBJ2-5; TRBD2 matches at 12 bases. CDR1 is SGHRS and CDR2 is YFSETQ in the germline V gene. This CDR3 region has 17 residues. V shed 2 bases, J shed 9 bases, and the junction held 14 bases outside the gene matches. The DNA for the CDR3 is TGCGCCAGCAGCTTAGCTCTAGCGGGAGGGCTTAGGGTCTCCCAGTACTTC. Protein: CASSLALAGGLRVSQYF.

This chain connects TRBV4-1 to TRBJ2-5; D call uncertain. Germline CDR1 MGHRA, CDR2 YSYEKL. The CDR3 is 15 residues long. V gave up 0 bases and J gave up 5 bases, with 13 bases separating them. The DNA of the CDR3 is TGCGCCAGCAGCCAAGACGTCTTTCCGCGGGAGACCCAGTACTTC. This translates into CASSQDVFPRETQYF.

This chain uses TRBV5-1 with TRBJ2-3, with TRBD2 identical over 9 bases. The CDR3 has 15 residues. Trimming took 7 bases from V and 0 from J; bases not matched to a gene: 6. The V gene's germline CDR1 is SGHRS and CDR2 YFSETQ. For the CDR3, the DNA is TGCGCCAGCCACTTTACTAGCGGGAGCACAGATACGCAGTATTTT. Its protein product is CASHFTSGSTDTQYF.

The chain recombines TRBV19 with TRBJ1-1; D call uncertain. Germline CDR1 LNHDA, CDR2 SQIVND (reference sequence). V shed 5 bases and J shed 0 bases, with 7 bases lying between them. The CDR3 length is 13 residues. CDR3 sequence: CASSHSMNTEAFF. As DNA, the CDR3 is TGTGCCAGTAGTCACTCCATGAACACTGAAGCTTTCTTT.

This clone was seen a handful of times. The chain joins TRBV5-1 to TRBJ1-3, with TRBD1 matching 8 bases. The germline V gene has CDR1 SGHRS and CDR2 YFSETQ. The CDR3 consists of 17 residues. The V segment lost 0 bases and the J segment 0 bases; nucleotides outside the gene matches: 5. CDR3: CASSLEGQASSGNTIYF. The CDR3, as DNA: TGCGCCAGCAGCTTGGAGGGACAGGCCAGCTCTGGAAACACCATATATTTT.

This sequence joins TRBV2 and TRBJ1-2; D remains ambiguous. Germline CDR1 and CDR2: SNHLY and FYNNEI. Trimming stripped 2 bases from V and 4 bases from J, with 17 bases between. The CDR3 sequence is 16 residues long. CDR3 sequence (DNA): TGTGCCAGCAGTGAAAGGGCCTCGGGTGGGAGCTATGGCTACACCTTC. Encoded protein: CASSERASGGSYGYTF.

The rearrangement uses TRBV5-4 and TRBJ2-3; D is unclear. With 6 bases removed from V and 1 base from J, the gap between germline ends came to 18 bases. This CDR3 contains 16 residues. The germline V gene has CDR1 SGHNT and CDR2 YYREEE (reference sequence). The CDR3, as DNA: TGTGCCAGCACCCCTGGTCGCCAGCCGGGCACAGATACGCAGTATTTT. Translated, it gives CASTPGRQPGTDTQYF.

V and J are TRBV6-1 and TRBJ2-5; D could derive from TRBD1 or TRBD2 (5 bases each). Per the germline V gene, CDR1 is MNHNS and CDR2 is SASEGT. The V gene lost 4 bases and the J gene lost 5 bases, with 14 bases spanning the gap. This CDR3 is 14 amino acids long. The CDR3 spells CASSAGTWGETQYF. CDR3 coding DNA: TGTGCCAGCAGTGCCGGGACCTGGGGGGAGACCCAGTACTTC.

The chain is built from TRBV6-4 and TRBJ2-1; no clear D gene. The CDR3 is made up of 15 amino acids. Deletions cut 4 bases from V and 7 bases from J, with 17 bases between. In germline, CDR1 is MRHNA, CDR2 SNTAGT. The CDR3 DNA follows: TGTGCCAGCAGTGCCGCGCAACACCCGAGGAATGAGCAGTTCTTC. Translating gives CASSAAQHPRNEQFF.